What follows is one T cell receptor beta chain and its context. The antigen remains unidentified. The TCR beta CDR3 regions underwent amplification using RNA transcripts as the source. With the HTBI primer set, the TCR CDR3 went through a first round of RT-PCR. TCRdb itself ran the multiplex PCR reads through MiXCR, one entry per CDR3 protein. The sample lists 480,000 or so distinct CDR3 sequences; approximately 49% were seen once. These data are taken from a study of T cells in Graves' hyperthyroidism and ophthalmopathy. Study conclusions and caveats: Median prediction lead before ophthalmopathy onset was about 6.7 months with the model.

Diagnoses rested on clinical symptoms, serum thyroxine and TRAb, thyroid ultrasound and orbital computed tomography. Germline V gene data show CDR1 as MGHDK and CDR2 as SYGVNS. This CDR3 region has 16 residues. V shed 4 bases and J 2 bases; nucleotides not matched to a gene: 6. This chain links TRBV25-1 with TRBJ2-2, with TRBD2 identical over 8 bases. The sequencing sample was made of peripheral blood or thyroid tissue (not recorded which). This sequence originates from an adult woman with Graves' disease, either hyperthyroidism or ophthalmopathy (not recorded which). The CDR3, as DNA: TGTGCCAGCAGTGCGAGCGGGAGCCTCAACACCGGGGAGCTGTTTTTT. This translates into CASSASGSLNTGELFF.